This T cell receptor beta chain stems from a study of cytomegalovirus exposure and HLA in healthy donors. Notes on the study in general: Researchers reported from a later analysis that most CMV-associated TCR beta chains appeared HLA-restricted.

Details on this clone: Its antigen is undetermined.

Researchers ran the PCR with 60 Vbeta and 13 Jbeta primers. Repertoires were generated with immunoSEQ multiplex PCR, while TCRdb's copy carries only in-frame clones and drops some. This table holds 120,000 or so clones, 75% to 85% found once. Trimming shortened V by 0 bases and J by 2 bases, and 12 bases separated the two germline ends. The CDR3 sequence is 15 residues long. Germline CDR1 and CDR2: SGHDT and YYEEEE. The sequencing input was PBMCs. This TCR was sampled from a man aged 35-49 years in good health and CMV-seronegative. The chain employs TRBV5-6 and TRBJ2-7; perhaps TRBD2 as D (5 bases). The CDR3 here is CASSLGPSRAYEQYF. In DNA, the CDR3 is TGTGCCAGCAGCTTGGGTCCCTCGAGGGCCTACGAGCAGTACTTC.